This TCR beta chain derives from a study of OX40 agonist ivuxolimab in advanced cancers. V lost 4 bases and J lost 6, with 16 bases in between. The CDR3 has 15 amino acids. Per germline, CDR1 SGHRS and CDR2 YFSETQ. Patients with autoimmune history or systemic immunosuppression were excluded. The assay was immunoSEQ multiplex PCR, and TCRdb's table has in-frame clones only and misses some. The data contain just under 80,000 clones, about nine tenths of them singletons. The chain uses TRBV5-1 and TRBJ2-2, with D perhaps TRBD1 or TRBD2 (5 bases each). Sequenced here: CD4+ or CD8+ T cells sorted from blood, sampled in a trial of the OX40 agonist ivuxolimab. The sequence derives from an adult with an advanced solid tumor such as melanoma, head and neck, liver or kidney cancer. DNA of the CDR3: TGCGCCAGCAGCCTCCGGGACCGGGGAGCCGGGGAGCTGTTTTTT. This codes for CASSLRDRGAGELFF.